These 30 T cell receptor beta chains originate from one sample sequenced in a study of blood T cell repertoires in COVID-19. Profiled with immunoSEQ multiplex PCR; TCRdb holds only in-frame clones, not every one. The sample has 200,000 to 250,000 clones; more than 75% are singletons. Sequencing used peripheral blood. The receptors stem from a man aged 40-49 years with acute or convalescent COVID-19.

The gene calls are TRBV5-4 and TRBJ1-3, with TRBD1 matching over 9 bases. The CDR3 covers 15 residues. Losses at the gene ends were 4 bases for V and 4 bases for J; bases not matched to a gene: 6. Per the germline V gene, CDR1 is SGHNT and CDR2 is YYREEE (reference sequence). CDR3 coding DNA: TGTGCCAGCAGCGCGACAGGGGGGACCGGAAACACCATATATTTT. Amino acids: CASSATGGTGNTIYF.

V is TRBV7-9 and J is TRBJ1-1; 9 bases are shared with TRBD1. Trimming cost V 5 bases and J 4 bases; bases outside gene matches: 5. CDR1 is SEHNR and CDR2 is FQNEAQ in the germline V gene (reference sequence). This CDR3 has 14 residues. This CDR3 reads CASSIGQGFTEAFF. The CDR3 region has the DNA TGTGCCAGCAGCATCGGACAGGGGTTCACTGAAGCTTTCTTT.

The V and J genes are TRBV3-1 (or the pseudogene TRBV3-2) and TRBJ2-3, with 7 bases that match TRBD1. This CDR3 is built from 14 residues. V dropped 4 bases and J dropped 2; count of bases not matched to a gene: 3. In germline, CDR1 is LGHDT, CDR2 YNNKEL (reference sequence). CDR3 sequence reads: CASSRGTVTDTQYF. DNA of the CDR3: TGTGCCAGCAGCCGGGGGACAGTCACAGATACGCAGTATTTT.

The chain links TRBV7-2 to TRBJ1-2; TRBD1 agrees at 7 bases. The germline V gene encodes CDR1 SGHTA and CDR2 FQGNSA. The junction had 4 bases not matched to a gene; V was cut back by 1 base and J by 8 bases. This CDR3 has 13 amino acids. CDR3 sequence reads: CASSLGQGTGYTF. CDR3 coding DNA: TGTGCCAGCAGCTTAGGACAGGGAACCGGCTACACCTTC. Full variable domain (missing parts from reference TRBV7-2 and TRBJ1-2): GAGVSQSPSNKVTEKGKDVELRCDPISGHTALYWYRQSLGQGLEFLIYFQGNSAPDKSGLPSDRFSAERTGGSVSTLTIQRTQQEDSAVYLCASSLGQGTGYTFGSGTRLTVV.

The chain employs TRBV5-1 and TRBJ2-1; 9 bases match TRBD2. Trimming at V came to 0 bases and at J to 7 bases, leaving 8 bases not matched to a gene. The CDR3 length is 16 residues. Germline values: CDR1 SGHRS, CDR2 YFSETQ. The CDR3 DNA reads TGCGCCAGCAGCTTGGACCCAGCGGGGGGCCGAAATGAGCAGTTCTTC. Translating it yields CASSLDPAGGRNEQFF.

This chain uses TRBV14 with TRBJ1-2, with a tentative D call TRBD1 (5 bases). The germline V and J ends were trimmed by 4 bases and 4 bases, with 16 bases remaining between them. From germline, CDR1 is SGHDN and CDR2 FVKESK. The CDR3 covers 15 residues. The DNA of the CDR3 is TGTGCCAGCAGCCCTCTAGGGGCCAGGGCCTATGGCTACACCTTC. Translated: CASSPLGARAYGYTF.

The V call is TRBV19, the J call TRBJ2-5; tentatively, D is TRBD1 (6 bases). The CDR3 totals 13 residues. Trimming left V 5 bases short and J 3 bases short, with 10 bases between. Germline lookup yields CDR1 LNHDA and CDR2 SQIVND (reference sequence). The CDR3 is CASSGGLKETQYF. In DNA, the CDR3 is TGTGCCAGTAGTGGGGGCTTGAAAGAGACCCAGTACTTC.

This sequence joins TRBV2 and TRBJ2-7; D is unresolved. The germline V gene has CDR1 SNHLY and CDR2 FYNNEI. The V end lost 6 bases, the J end lost 0 bases, and 15 bases lay between the germline ends. The CDR3 runs to 15 residues. In nucleotides, the CDR3 is TGTGCCAGCAGAAAACTCCGGTGGAGCTCCTACGAGCAGTACTTC. Amino acids: CASRKLRWSSYEQYF. The whole variable domain, filled in from reference TRBV2 and TRBJ2-7, reads EPEVTQTPSHQVTQMGQEVILRCVPISNHLYFYWYRQILGQKVEFLVSFYNNEISEKSEIFDDQFSVERPDGSNFTLKIRSTKLEDSAMYFCASRKLRWSSYEQYFGPGTRLTVT.

V usage is TRBV5-4 and J usage is TRBJ2-3; D might be TRBD2 (6 bases). The CDR3 loop spans 14 amino acids. Germline values: CDR1 SGHNT, CDR2 YYREEE (reference sequence). Trimming shortened V by 4 bases and J by 2 bases, and 11 bases separated the two germline ends. Here the CDR3 DNA reads TGTGCCAGCAGCCGGACGGGAGACACAGATACGCAGTATTTT. Residues: CASSRTGDTDTQYF.

The genes are TRBV27 and TRBJ2-2; maybe TRBD1 (5 bases). The CDR3 has 13 amino acids. The V end lost 2 bases, the J end lost 5 bases, and 6 bases lay between the germline ends. Germline V gives CDR1 MNHEY, CDR2 SMNVEV (reference sequence). In DNA, the CDR3 is TGTGCCAGCAGTTTACAGGGTACCGGGGAGCTGTTTTTT. Translation: CASSLQGTGELFF.

CDR3 protein: CASSRDRASYEQYF. DNA for the CDR3: TGTGCCAGCAGTCGGGACAGAGCCTCCTACGAGCAGTACTTC. The V and J genes are TRBV2 and TRBJ2-7; TRBD1 matches at 7 bases. The CDR3 consists of 14 residues. V shed 5 bases, J shed 0 bases, and the junction held 4 bases outside the gene matches. Germline CDR1 and CDR2: SNHLY and FYNNEI.

The chain joins TRBV3-1 (or the pseudogene TRBV3-2) to TRBJ2-3; the D is unclear. From germline, CDR1 is LGHDT and CDR2 YNNKEL (reference sequence). V lost 1 base and J lost 2, with 13 bases in between. This CDR3 has 16 residues. CDR3 bases: TGTGCCAGCAGCCAAGCAATAGATTCCTACACAGATACGCAGTATTTT. Its translation: CASSQAIDSYTDTQYF.

The chain employs TRBV6-1 and TRBJ1-2, with a weak D call TRBD1 (6 bases). V lost 2 bases and J lost 4, with 8 bases in between. The CDR3 spans 13 residues. From germline, CDR1 is MNHNS and CDR2 SASEGT. CDR3 DNA sequence: TGTGCCAGCAGTGAAACAGGGCCCTATGGCTACACCTTC. It encodes CASSETGPYGYTF.

The CDR3 DNA reads TGTGCCAGCAGGCGGGACAGCTTTAATTCACCCCTCCACTTT. Its translation is CASRRDSFNSPLHF. The rearrangement uses TRBV6-5 and TRBJ1-6, with 7 bases matching TRBD1. From germline, CDR1 is MNHEY and CDR2 SVGAGI. The length of the CDR3 is 14 residues. V gave up 6 bases and J gave up 6 bases; unmatched junction bases: 5.

The chain carries TRBV5-4 and TRBJ1-6, with TRBD1 identical over 8 bases. V gave up 1 base and J gave up 4 bases; unmatched junction bases: 7. The germline V gene has CDR1 SGHNT and CDR2 YYREEE (reference sequence). CDR3 length equals 17 residues. The CDR3 nucleotides are TGTGCCAGCAGCTTGTTCGGGCAGGGGGCATATAATTCACCCCTCCACTTT. The encoded protein is CASSLFGQGAYNSPLHF. The variable domain in full, with the rest retrieved from reference TRBV5-4 and TRBJ1-6, is ETGVTQSPTHLIKTRGQQVTLRCSSQSGHNTVSWYQQALGQGPQFIFQYYREEENGRGNFPPRFSGLQFPNYSSELNVNALELDDSALYLCASSLFGQGAYNSPLHFGNGTRLTVT.

The V gene is TRBV7-3, the J gene TRBJ2-1; TRBD2 agrees at 10 bases. The CDR3 runs to 16 residues. With V trimmed by 0 bases and J by 4 bases, 3 bases remained unmatched. The germline V gene encodes CDR1 SGHTA and CDR2 FQGTGA. The CDR3 spells CASSLTYSGGYNEQFF. The CDR3 DNA is TGTGCCAGCAGCTTAACGTATAGCGGGGGGTACAATGAGCAGTTCTTC.

The chain links TRBV3-1 (or the pseudogene TRBV3-2) to TRBJ2-4; D possibly corresponds to TRBD2 (6 bases). This CDR3 is 13 amino acids long. V was clipped by 4 bases and J by 3 bases, with 7 bases between them. CDR1 is LGHDT, CDR2 YNNKEL, per germline (reference sequence). CDR3 region: CASSPTSKNIQYF. CDR3 sequence (DNA): TGTGCCAGCAGCCCGACTAGCAAAAACATTCAGTACTTC.

This clone came up a few times. This chain joins TRBV7-9 and TRBJ1-1; D unclear. The CDR3 covers 13 residues. CDR1 and CDR2 (germline): SEHNR, FQNEAQ (reference sequence). The V end lost 1 base, the J end lost 0 bases, and 3 bases lay between the germline ends. CDR3 sequence reads: CASSLVMNTEAFF. CDR3 coding DNA: TGTGCCAGCAGCTTAGTTATGAACACTGAAGCTTTCTTT.

This clone was counted once. This chain uses TRBV5-1 with TRBJ1-1; 7 positions agree with TRBD1. The CDR3 contains 17 residues. Losses at the gene ends were 10 bases for V and 4 bases for J; bases not matched to a gene: 22. CDR1 SGHRS and CDR2 YFSETQ come from the germline V gene. CDR3 DNA sequence: TGCGCCTCGCGGCCGACAGGGTTTCAAAAGGGAGGCACTGAAGCTTTCTTT. Residues: CASRPTGFQKGGTEAFF.

V is TRBV3-1 (or the pseudogene TRBV3-2) and J is TRBJ2-2; D is unresolved. Germline assignment: CDR1 LGHDT and CDR2 YNNKEL (reference sequence). V dropped 2 bases and J dropped 1 base, with 2 bases sitting between them. This CDR3 has 13 amino acids. The CDR3 bases are TGTGCCAGCAGCCAACAGAACACCGGGGAGCTGTTTTTT. This gives the protein CASSQQNTGELFF.

This chain uses TRBV19 with TRBJ1-1; no clear D gene. The CDR3 has 13 amino acids. The germline V and J ends were trimmed by 7 bases and 1 base, with 10 bases remaining between them. Looked up from germline, CDR1 is LNHDA and CDR2 is SQIVND (reference sequence). CDR3 bases: TGTGCCAGTAACGGGTATTCGAACACTGAAGCTTTCTTT. Translation gives CASNGYSNTEAFF.

The rearrangement uses TRBV5-1 and TRBJ1-2, with D possibly being TRBD1 (6 bases). Per the germline V gene, CDR1 is SGHRS and CDR2 is YFSETQ. This CDR3 has 13 residues. Trimming stripped 2 bases from V and 8 bases from J, with 13 bases between. CDR3 bases: TGCGCCAGCAGCTTAACGGACAGCCGCGGCTACACCTTC. It encodes CASSLTDSRGYTF.

In DNA, the CDR3 is TGTGCCAGCAGCCTCGGGACAGCTAATGAAAAACTGTTTTTT. Its translation is CASSLGTANEKLFF. This chain connects TRBV5-4 to TRBJ1-4, with TRBD1 identical over 7 bases. The CDR3 runs to 14 residues. With 4 bases clipped from V and 3 bases from J, the junction kept 3 bases outside the gene matches. CDR1 is SGHNT, CDR2 YYREEE, per germline (reference sequence).

The genes are TRBV4-1 and TRBJ2-3; 9 bases match TRBD1. Per germline, CDR1 MGHRA and CDR2 YSYEKL. After removal of 4 bases from V and 1 base from J, the junction contained 3 bases not matched to a gene. This CDR3 has 15 amino acids. DNA for the CDR3: TGCGCCAGCAGCCGGACAGGGGCCCGCACAGATACGCAGTATTTT. It is translated as CASSRTGARTDTQYF.

Of note for this clone: This same CDR3 is encoded by further DNA sequences in the sample. The chain is built from TRBV30 and TRBJ1-1, with TRBD1 matching 8 bases. The CDR3 length is 13 residues. Germline CDR1 reads GTSNPN; CDR2 reads SVGIG (reference sequence). V shed 5 bases, J shed 3 bases, and the junction held 5 bases outside the gene matches. The CDR3 bases are TGTGCCTGGTCCGGACAGGGTTACACTGAAGCTTTCTTT. The encoded protein is CAWSGQGYTEAFF.

The chain combines TRBV19 with TRBJ2-5, with D possibly being TRBD2 (7 bases). This CDR3 has 14 residues. Trimming pared 3 bases from V and 5 bases from J, leaving 13 bases between. CDR1 LNHDA and CDR2 SQIVND come from the germline V gene (reference sequence). The CDR3 spells CASSIWGGEETQYF. The CDR3 region has the DNA TGTGCCAGTAGTATCTGGGGGGGCGAGGAGACCCAGTACTTC. The full variable domain, completed using reference TRBV19 and TRBJ2-5, is DGGITQSPKYLFRKEGQNVTLSCEQNLNHDAMYWYRQDPGQGLRLIYYSQIVNDFQKGDIAEGYSVSREKKESFPLTVTSAQKNPTAFYLCASSIWGGEETQYFGPGTRLLVL.

This clone was observed a handful of times. The chain uses TRBV9 and TRBJ2-5, with a weak D call TRBD2 (5 bases). This CDR3 has 14 amino acids. The V and J ends lost 4 bases and 5 bases respectively, with 15 bases between them. CDR1 SGDLS and CDR2 YYNGEE come from the germline V gene. Here the CDR3 DNA reads TGTGCCAGCAGCCCGGGGTTTGGGCGGGAGACCCAGTACTTC. Protein sequence: CASSPGFGRETQYF.

V and J are TRBV14 and TRBJ1-6; D call uncertain. Germline V lookup: CDR1 SGHDN, CDR2 FVKESK. The CDR3 totals 15 residues. V was clipped by 2 bases and J by 0 bases, with 5 bases between them. The CDR3 loop reads CASSQSSSYNSPLHF. Here the CDR3 DNA reads TGTGCCAGCAGCCAATCCAGCTCCTATAATTCACCCCTCCACTTT.

V is TRBV27 and J is TRBJ2-7, with D perhaps matching TRBD1 (5 bases). Germline V CDR1 and CDR2: MNHEY, SMNVEV (reference sequence). This CDR3 has 14 amino acids. Trimming removed 6 bases from V and 1 base from J, with 13 bases in between. As DNA, the CDR3 is TGTGCCAGCAGAACTGGACATGGGTCCTACGAGCAGTACTTC. Encoded protein: CASRTGHGSYEQYF.

This clone was recorded once. Other DNA sequences of this sample code for an identical CDR3. The CDR3 bases are TGTGCCAGCTCACCGTTAGACAGGGATTATGGCTACACCTTC. Translation: CASSPLDRDYGYTF. J is TRBJ1-2 and V is TRBV18; the match to TRBD1 covers 7 bases. The germline V gene encodes CDR1 KGHSH and CDR2 LQKENI. After removal of 3 bases from V and 5 bases from J, the junction contained 6 bases not matched to a gene. This CDR3 has 14 amino acids.